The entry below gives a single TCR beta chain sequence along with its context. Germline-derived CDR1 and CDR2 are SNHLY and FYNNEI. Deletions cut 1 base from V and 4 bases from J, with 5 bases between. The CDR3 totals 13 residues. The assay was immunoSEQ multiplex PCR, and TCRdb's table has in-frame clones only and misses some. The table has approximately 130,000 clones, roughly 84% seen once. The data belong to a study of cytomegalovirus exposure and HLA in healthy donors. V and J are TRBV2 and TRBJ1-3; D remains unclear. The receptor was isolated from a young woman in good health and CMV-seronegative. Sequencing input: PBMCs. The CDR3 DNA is TGTGCCAGCAGTGAAGTTCTGGGAAACACCATATATTTT. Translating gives CASSEVLGNTIYF.